These 14 T cell receptor beta chains originate from one sample sequenced in a study of cytomegalovirus exposure and HLA in healthy donors. Vbeta (60) and Jbeta (13) primers were used in the PCR. Sequencing was performed with immunoSEQ multiplex PCR; in TCRdb, only in-frame clones are kept and a portion is missing. In all, the sample yields tens of thousands of clones. The sample consisted of PBMCs. These receptors all stem from a man aged 35-49 years in good health and CMV-seropositive.

J is TRBJ2-6 and V is TRBV19; 9 nucleotides agree with TRBD1. The V gene's germline CDR1 is LNHDA and CDR2 SQIVND (reference sequence). Trimming took 7 bases from V and 4 from J; bases not matched to a gene: 8. This CDR3 contains 16 residues. The CDR3 spells CASTGQGFSGANVLTF. The CDR3 DNA reads TGTGCCAGTACGGGACAGGGTTTTTCCGGGGCCAACGTCCTGACTTTC.

This chain joins TRBV9 and TRBJ2-1, with D perhaps TRBD1 (6 bases). The V and J ends lost 0 bases and 3 bases respectively, with 10 bases between them. Germline assignment: CDR1 SGDLS and CDR2 YYNGEE. The CDR3 has 15 residues. The CDR3 nucleotides read TGTGCCAGCAGCGTAGAGACAGGTAACTACAATGAGCAGTTCTTC. Protein product: CASSVETGNYNEQFF.

The CDR3 DNA reads as TGCGCCAGCAGTCAGCAAACCGGGACAGGGGGAAATGAGCAGTTCTTC. Translation: CASSQQTGTGGNEQFF. V usage is TRBV23-1 and J usage is TRBJ2-1; TRBD1 agrees at 11 bases. TRBV23-1 is an ORF; its function is uncertain. The CDR3 is 16 residues long. Trimming at V came to 3 bases and at J to 7 bases, leaving 8 bases not matched to a gene.

The chain joins TRBV5-4 to TRBJ1-1; 10 nucleotides align to TRBD1. Germline CDR1 reads SGHNT; CDR2 reads YYREEE (reference sequence). This CDR3 has 14 residues. Germline trimming cut 4 bases from V and 7 bases from J; bases unmatched to any gene: 7. DNA for the CDR3: TGTGCCAGCAGCGGCCGGGACAGGGGTTTTGAAGCTTTCTTT. This sequence encodes CASSGRDRGFEAFF.

The CDR3 spells CASSSPGVGTEAFF. CDR3 coding DNA: TGTGCCAGCAGCTCCCCGGGAGTTGGGACTGAAGCTTTCTTT. This chain links TRBV28 with TRBJ1-1; D gene uncertain. CDR3 size: 14 residues. Trimming removed 6 bases from V and 5 bases from J, with 16 bases in between. Germline CDR1 is MDHEN and CDR2 is SYDVKM.

The chain is built from TRBV10-3 and TRBJ1-2, with D possibly TRBD1 on 6 matching bases. This CDR3 comprises 13 residues. The germline V and J ends were trimmed by 5 bases and 2 bases, with 9 bases remaining between them. Germline V gene data show CDR1 as ENHRY and CDR2 as SYGVKD. The CDR3 loop is CAISTRGNYGYTF. For the CDR3, the DNA is TGTGCCATCAGTACCAGGGGAAACTATGGCTACACCTTC.

The chain is built from TRBV6-4 and TRBJ2-3, with TRBD2 identical over 12 bases. Per the germline V gene, CDR1 is MRHNA and CDR2 is SNTAGT. V shed 5 bases and J 4 bases; nucleotides not matched to a gene: 4. The CDR3 is 15 amino acids. The chain's CDR3 is CASSKTSGSADTQYF. As DNA, the CDR3 is TGTGCCAGCAGTAAGACTAGCGGGAGTGCAGATACGCAGTATTTT.

The chain couples TRBV5-1 to TRBJ2-7; TRBD2 matches at 10 bases. The CDR3 is 14 amino acids. J lost 5 bases, V lost 4 bases, and 6 bases had no gene match. Per germline, CDR1 SGHRS and CDR2 YFSETQ. The CDR3 nucleotides are TGCGCCAGCAGCATTAGCGGGGGGCCGGACGAGCAGTACTTC. It codes for CASSISGGPDEQYF.

The V and J genes are TRBV11-2 and TRBJ2-7; D is possibly TRBD1 (5 bases). Germline loops: CDR1 SGHAT, CDR2 FQNNGV. Trimming left V 5 bases short and J 2 bases short, with 10 bases between. CDR3 size: 13 residues. The DNA of the CDR3 is TGTGCCAGCAGCCCCGACAGCACCTACGAGCAGTACTTC. Amino acid sequence: CASSPDSTYEQYF. The complete variable domain, with remaining parts taken from reference TRBV11-2 and TRBJ2-7, reads EAGVAQSPRYKIIEKRQSVAFWCNPISGHATLYWYQQILGQGPKLLIQFQNNGVVDDSQLPKDRFSAERLKGVDSTLKIQPAKLEDSAVYLCASSPDSTYEQYFGPGTRLTVT.

J is TRBJ1-1 and V is TRBV25-1; 8 bases match TRBD1. V shed 2 bases, J shed 5 bases, and the junction held 4 bases outside the gene matches. CDR1 is MGHDK, CDR2 SYGVNS, per germline. The CDR3 loop spans 14 amino acids. The CDR3, as DNA: TGTGCCAGCAGTGAACCGGGACAGGCGACTGAAGCTTTCTTT. Residues: CASSEPGQATEAFF.

The V call is TRBV27, the J call TRBJ1-1, with D unclear. The ends were cut back, 7 bases at V and 3 bases at J, with 6 bases in the middle. The length of the CDR3 is 11 residues. Germline V gene lookup returns CDR1 MNHEY and CDR2 SMNVEV (reference sequence). In DNA, the CDR3 is TGTGCCAGCATCGGGTACACTGAAGCTTTCTTT. Translation gives CASIGYTEAFF.

The rearrangement links TRBV7-2 to TRBJ1-2; D is uncertain. Germline-derived CDR1 and CDR2 are SGHTA and FQGNSA. The CDR3 consists of 16 residues. Trimming left V 5 bases short and J 0 bases short, with 16 bases between. CDR3 in amino acids: CASSLQAGIANYGYTF. DNA of the CDR3: TGTGCCAGCAGCCTCCAGGCGGGGATAGCTAACTATGGCTACACCTTC.

The chain has TRBV19 and TRBJ2-1; D may be TRBD1 (6 bases). This CDR3 comprises 11 residues. In germline, CDR1 is LNHDA, CDR2 SQIVND (reference sequence). V shed 6 bases and J shed 8 bases, with 8 bases lying between them. CDR3 region: CASRQGHEQFF. The CDR3 DNA follows: TGTGCCAGTAGGCAGGGGCATGAGCAGTTCTTC.

A remark on this clone: Distinct nucleotide sequences in the sample also encode this CDR3. The V call is TRBV20-1, the J call TRBJ1-2; D not resolved. The CDR3 covers 11 residues. The V gene's germline CDR1 is DFQATT and CDR2 SNEGSKA (reference sequence). CDR3 protein: CSPLQYYGYTF. In DNA form, the CDR3 reads TGCAGCCCTCTCCAGTACTATGGCTACACCTTC.